This T cell receptor beta chain is from a study of blood T cell repertoires in COVID-19. As for the study in general: Some COVID-19 samples were acute and others convalescent; all came from the United States, Italy and Spain. Sample material is recorded as cDNA or gDNA derived from T cells, B-cell-depleted T cells, or PBMCs.

The V and J ends lost 4 bases and 4 bases, in that order; junction bases with no gene match: 12. CDR1 is MNHEY, CDR2 SMNVEV, per germline (reference sequence). The CDR3 totals 16 residues. As originally analysed: Amplification from reference gene primers served as the basis for estimated nucleated cell counts. TCRdb's copy holds only in-frame clones and misses some; the assay was immunoSEQ multiplex PCR. V and J calls and clone size come straight from that table; D and trimming were deduced from the DNA. The top ten hold more than 6% of the sample, which has 200,000 to 300,000 clones, around 81% seen once.

Sequencing was carried out using peripheral blood. The TCR was taken from a woman aged 55 to 70 with active or convalescent COVID-19. The chain carries TRBV27 and TRBJ2-5, with 7 bases fitting TRBD2. In DNA, the CDR3 is TGTGCCAGCAGTTCGGTAGTGGCCTCGGGGGGAGAGACCCAGTACTTC. It is translated as CASSSVVASGGETQYF.